These 22 T cell receptor beta chains were all obtained from the same sample, sequenced in a study of spatial heterogeneity in lung cancer. Study-level points and caveats: Counts of expanded alpha and beta TCRs within tumors tracked the tumor nonsynonymous mutation count.

These receptors have no known antigen. MiXCR, run by TCRdb on the 5' RACE reads, gives a single entry per CDR3 protein. Here the sample spans 9,900 or so distinct CDR3 sequences, approximately 12% being singletons. Specified time point: sample taken at primary tumor resection. Sequenced material: lung tumor tissue, taken at surgery. The receptors shown here come from a male donor with early-stage non-small cell lung cancer.

This clonotype appeared many times. This beta chain is an unintended read in a library built for alpha chains; its size means little. This rearrangement joins TRBV6-5 to TRBJ1-5; 9 bases line up with TRBD1. CDR1 and CDR2 from the germline V gene are MNHEY and SVGAGI. Germline trimming cut 8 bases from V and 7 bases from J; bases unmatched to any gene: 12. This CDR3 contains 15 residues. The chain's CDR3 is CASGRPGQGEQPQHF. The CDR3 nucleotides are TGTGCCAGCGGGCGACCGGGACAGGGTGAGCAGCCCCAGCATTTT.

By share, this clonotype counts as medium-sized. Since the library was made to target alpha chains, this beta chain is a stray read and its abundance is not meaningful. This chain uses TRBV11-2 with TRBJ1-6; the D is unclear. The germline V gene encodes CDR1 SGHAT and CDR2 FQNNGV. V shed 0 bases and J shed 9 bases, with 9 bases lying between them. The CDR3 spans 14 residues. The chain's CDR3 is CASSLETASSPLHF. The CDR3 DNA sequence: TGTGCCAGCAGCTTAGAGACGGCGAGTTCACCCCTCCACTTT.

The sample holds many counts of this clonotype. This beta chain is a stray read from a library made for alpha chains; its abundance is not meaningful. This chain joins TRBV29-1 and TRBJ1-1; D call uncertain. The CDR3 sequence is 12 residues long. Germline CDR1 reads SQVTM; CDR2 reads ANQGSEA. Trimming removed 4 bases from V and 0 bases from J, with 6 bases in between. In nucleotides, the CDR3 is TGCAGCGTTGGGGAGATGAACACTGAAGCTTTCTTT. As protein: CSVGEMNTEAFF.

To note about this clonotype: A library made for alpha chains picked up this beta chain off target, so its size means little. The rearrangement uses TRBV6-5 and TRBJ1-5; unclear D gene. V was clipped by 6 bases and J by 5 bases, with 11 bases between them. Germline V CDR1 and CDR2: MNHEY, SVGAGI. This CDR3 spans 13 amino acids. The CDR3 DNA reads as TGTGCCAGCAGCCCCCAAGCCTATCAGCCCCAGCATTTT. As protein: CASSPQAYQPQHF.

Points on this clonotype: Just one base apart from a much larger clone, this may be a read error. As an off-target read in a library built for alpha chains, this beta chain has a frequency of little significance. V gene TRBV2 combines with J gene TRBJ2-1; 11 bases line up with TRBD2. The ends lost 11 bases at V and 8 bases at J; junction bases unmatched: 11. The CDR3 spans 14 residues. Germline V lookup: CDR1 SNHLY, CDR2 FYNNEI. The CDR3: CAGASGRTNYEQFF. In nucleotides, the CDR3 is TGTGCCGGGGCTAGCGGGAGGACGAACTATGAGCAGTTCTTC.

A note on this clonotype: This beta chain is an unintended read in a library built for alpha chains; its size means little. The chain uses TRBV30 and TRBJ2-3; the match to TRBD1 covers 7 bases. The J segment lost 0 bases and the V segment lost 6 bases, leaving 9 bases of the junction unmatched. This CDR3 contains 15 residues. Germline assignment: CDR1 GTSNPN and CDR2 SVGIG (reference sequence). The CDR3 here is CACSPGQRSTDTQYF. The DNA of the CDR3 is TGTGCCTGTAGTCCGGGACAGCGAAGCACAGATACGCAGTATTTT.

This clonotype was counted many times. This beta chain is a stray sequence in a library constructed for alpha chains; its clone size is not meaningful. This sequence joins TRBV18 and TRBJ2-5; D unclear. The CDR3 is 13 residues long. In germline, CDR1 is KGHSH, CDR2 LQKENI. The V gene lost 2 bases and the J gene lost 2 bases, with 6 bases spanning the gap. CDR3 nucleotides: TGTGCCAGCTCACCAGGCAGACAAGAGACCCAGTACTTC. Amino acid sequence: CASSPGRQETQYF.

This clonotype was recorded at least ten times. For a library built for alpha chains, this beta chain is a stray read; little rests on its size. The gene calls are TRBV14 and TRBJ1-6; no clear D. The CDR3 has 13 amino acids. Trimming removed 2 bases from V and 8 bases from J, with 7 bases in between. The germline gives CDR1 SGHDN, CDR2 FVKESK. CDR3 sequence reads: CASSQIAYSPLHF. CDR3 bases: TGTGCCAGCAGCCAAATAGCTTATTCACCCCTCCACTTT.

About this clonotype itself: This beta chain is a stray read from a library made for alpha chains; its abundance is not meaningful. V gene TRBV20-1 combines with J gene TRBJ1-6, with a weak D call TRBD1 (5 bases). V gave up 2 bases and J gave up 9 bases, with 14 bases separating them. The CDR3 is 14 residues long. CDR1 and CDR2 (germline): DFQATT, SNEGSKA (reference sequence). The chain's CDR3 is CSARPGPPSSPLHF. For the CDR3, the DNA is TGCAGTGCTAGACCAGGGCCTCCGAGTTCACCCCTCCACTTT.

With regard to this clonotype: A library prepared for alpha chains yielded this beta chain as an off-target read; its size is of little meaning. The V call is TRBV6-5, the J call TRBJ2-7; TRBD2 is a possible D gene (6 bases). Germline CDR1 MNHEY, CDR2 SVGAGI. V lost 5 bases, J lost 4 bases, and 12 bases lay in between. This CDR3 is 13 amino acids long. The CDR3 DNA follows: TGTGCCAGCAGTGCGGGGAAAGCGTACGAGCAGTACTTC. Its protein is CASSAGKAYEQYF.

Ten or more counts support this clonotype. The library was designed around alpha chains, so this beta chain is a stray read whose abundance carries little weight. The rearrangement joins TRBV12-3 or TRBV12-4 to TRBJ2-1; 12 bases map to TRBD2. The CDR3 has 16 amino acids. J lost 3 bases, V lost 6 bases, and 6 bases had no gene match. CDR3 protein: CASSPSSGRVYNEQFF. The CDR3 DNA reads as TGTGCCAGCAGCCCGTCTAGCGGGAGGGTCTACAATGAGCAGTTCTTC.

By its share, this clonotype is medium-sized (0.01 to 0.1%). This beta chain turned up in a library designed for alpha chains; as an off-target read, its abundance says little. The J gene is TRBJ2-5, the V gene TRBV2; TRBD1 aligns across 7 bases. The CDR3 loop spans 14 amino acids. Germline trimming cut 7 bases from V and 5 bases from J; bases unmatched to any gene: 10. Germline CDR1 is SNHLY and CDR2 is FYNNEI. In DNA form, the CDR3 reads TGTGCCAGCATCTCAACAGGGGTCGTGGAGACCCAGTACTTC. Protein product: CASISTGVVETQYF.

This clonotype showed up many times. This beta chain is a stray sequence in a library constructed for alpha chains; its clone size is not meaningful. The chain is built from TRBV6-2 or TRBV6-3 and TRBJ2-1; D is ambiguous. V was cut by 2 bases and J by 8 bases, with 16 bases left in between. CDR3 length: 15 residues. CDR1 MNHEY and CDR2 SVGEGT come from the germline V gene. The CDR3 loop is CASSYTRNPSDEQFF. CDR3 nucleotides: TGTGCCAGCAGTTACACGCGGAACCCGTCGGATGAGCAGTTCTTC.

This clonotype is labeled as medium-sized. In a library made to pick up alpha chains, this beta chain is a stray read with a size that means little. The chain links TRBV29-1 to TRBJ2-7; possible D gene TRBD1, 6 bases. Per the germline V gene, CDR1 is SQVTM and CDR2 is ANQGSEA. The CDR3 is 12 amino acids. The germline V and J ends were trimmed by 5 bases and 4 bases, with 12 bases remaining between them. The CDR3 DNA sequence: TGCAGCGTTTGGGACAATCAATACGAGCAGTACTTC. It is translated as CSVWDNQYEQYF.

Regarding this clonotype: This beta chain was picked up by a library intended for alpha chains and is off target, so its count carries little meaning. The chain has TRBV3-1 and TRBJ2-1; perhaps TRBD2 as D (5 bases). This CDR3 has 17 residues. V gave up 0 bases and J gave up 10 bases, with 22 bases separating them. Per germline, CDR1 LGHDT and CDR2 YNNKEL (reference sequence). CDR3 in amino acids: CASSQEWSLGEGEEQFF. The CDR3 DNA sequence: TGTGCCAGCAGCCAAGAATGGAGCCTAGGCGAGGGAGAGGAGCAGTTCTTC.

This clonotype was seen ten or more times. Being off target in a library aimed at alpha chains, this beta chain has a size of little meaning. V usage is TRBV7-9 and J usage is TRBJ2-5; TRBD2 matches 8 bases. V gave up 4 bases and J gave up 2 bases; unmatched junction bases: 6. This CDR3 is built from 15 residues. Germline V gene lookup returns CDR1 SEHNR and CDR2 FQNEAQ (reference sequence). In DNA form, the CDR3 reads TGTGCCAGCAGCTCCGGGACTAGAGAACAAGAGACCCAGTACTTC. Encoded protein: CASSSGTREQETQYF.

This clonotype was recorded many times. A library made for alpha chains picked up this beta chain off target, so its size means little. The rearrangement links TRBV28 to TRBJ1-1; D is ambiguous. CDR1 is MDHEN and CDR2 is SYDVKM in the germline V gene. The V end lost 0 bases, the J end lost 2 bases, and 4 bases lay between the germline ends. CDR3 size: 13 residues. DNA of the CDR3: TGTGCCAGCAGTTTATGGCCAAACACTGAAGCTTTCTTT. It translates to CASSLWPNTEAFF.

This clonotype was seen many times. This beta chain appears as a stray read in a library generated for alpha chains; its size is not informative. The chain recombines TRBV4-3 with TRBJ2-2; 13 bases line up with TRBD2. The CDR3 has 21 residues. Looked up from germline, CDR1 is LGHNA and CDR2 is YSLEER. The J segment lost 5 bases and the V segment lost 1 base, leaving 16 bases of the junction unmatched. The CDR3 DNA reads as TGCGCCAGCAGCCAAGGGGAACTTATCCGACTAGCGGGAGGTGTGACCGGGGAGCTGTTTTTT. Amino acids: CASSQGELIRLAGGVTGELFF.

There are many counts of this clonotype. This beta chain is off target for a library built for alpha chains, so its abundance means little. The rearrangement links TRBV7-9 to TRBJ1-1, with D hard to call. The CDR3 sequence is 15 residues long. The V gene lost 2 bases and the J gene lost 4 bases, with 14 bases spanning the gap. CDR1 is SEHNR, CDR2 FQNEAQ, per germline (reference sequence). This chain's CDR3 is CASSLSGVRGTEAFF. CDR3 bases: TGTGCCAGCAGCTTATCCGGGGTACGGGGCACTGAAGCTTTCTTT.

This clonotype is labeled medium-sized (0.01 to 0.1%). This beta chain is an unintended read in a library built for alpha chains; its size means little. V usage is TRBV29-1 and J usage is TRBJ1-2; D call uncertain. The CDR3 runs 12 residues. CDR1 and CDR2 from the germline V gene are SQVTM and ANQGSEA. Trimming removed 7 bases from V and 4 bases from J, with 13 bases in between. The CDR3 region is CSALSHPYGYTF. CDR3 in DNA: TGCAGCGCCCTATCACACCCCTATGGCTACACCTTC.

The table lists this clonotype with many counts. This beta chain was picked up by a library intended for alpha chains and is off target, so its count carries little meaning. The chain is built from TRBV7-9 and TRBJ2-2; 11 bases are shared with TRBD2. The germline CDR1 and CDR2 sequences are SEHNR and FQNEAQ (reference sequence). This CDR3 has 16 residues. The junction had 0 bases not matched to a gene; V was cut back by 2 bases and J by 1 base. The CDR3, as DNA: TGTGCCAGCAGCTTACTAGCGGGAGGGAACACCGGGGAGCTGTTTTTT. Translating gives CASSLLAGGNTGELFF. The whole variable domain, remainder taken from reference TRBV7-9 and TRBJ2-2, is DTGVSQNPRHKITKRGQNVTFRCDPISEHNRLYWYRQTLGQGPEFLTYFQNEAQLEKSRLLSDRFSAERPKGSFSTLEIQRTEQGDSAMYLCASSLLAGGNTGELFFGEGSRLTVL.

This clonotype was picked up many times. A library made for alpha chains picked up this beta chain off target, so its size means little. The genes are TRBV6-2 or TRBV6-3 and TRBJ1-2, with unresolved D. This CDR3 comprises 13 residues. The germline V and J ends were trimmed by 0 bases and 8 bases, with 10 bases remaining between them. In germline, CDR1 is MNHEY, CDR2 SVGEGT. The CDR3 nucleotides read TGTGCCAGCAGTTACTCGGCAGCCCCGGGCTACACCTTC. It specifies CASSYSAAPGYTF.